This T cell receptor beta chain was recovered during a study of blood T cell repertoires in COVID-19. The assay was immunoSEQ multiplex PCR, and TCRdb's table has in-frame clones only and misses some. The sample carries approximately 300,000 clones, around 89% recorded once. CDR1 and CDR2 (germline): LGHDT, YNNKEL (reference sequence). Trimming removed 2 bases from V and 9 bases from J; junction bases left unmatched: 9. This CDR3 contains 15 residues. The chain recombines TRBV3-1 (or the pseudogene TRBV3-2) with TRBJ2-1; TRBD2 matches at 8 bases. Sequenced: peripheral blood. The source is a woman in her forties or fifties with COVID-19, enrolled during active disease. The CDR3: CASSQPKREWSEQFF. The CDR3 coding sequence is TGTGCCAGCAGCCAACCTAAGCGGGAGTGGAGTGAGCAGTTCTTC.